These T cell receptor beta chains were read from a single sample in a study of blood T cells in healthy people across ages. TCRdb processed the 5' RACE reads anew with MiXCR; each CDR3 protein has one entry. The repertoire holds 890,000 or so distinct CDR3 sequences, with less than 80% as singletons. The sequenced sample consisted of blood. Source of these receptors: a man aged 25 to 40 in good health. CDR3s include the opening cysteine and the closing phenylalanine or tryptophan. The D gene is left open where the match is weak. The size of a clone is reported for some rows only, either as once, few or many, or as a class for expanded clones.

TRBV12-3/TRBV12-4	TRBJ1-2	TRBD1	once	TGTGCCAGCAGCTACGTCGGGACAGTCACCTTC	CASSYVGTVTF
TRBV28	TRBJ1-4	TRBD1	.	TGTGCCAGCAAAGACGACAGGGATCATGAAAAACTGTTTTTT	CASKDDRDHEKLFF
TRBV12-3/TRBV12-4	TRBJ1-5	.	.	TGTGCCAGCAGCCGAGGACGGGGGAGCCAGCCCCAGCATTTT	CASSRGRGSQPQHF
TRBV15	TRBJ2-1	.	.	TGTGCCACCAGCGGACGACTTGACAATGAGCAGTTCTTC	CATSGRLDNEQFF
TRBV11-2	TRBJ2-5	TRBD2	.	TGTGCCAGCAGCCAGCTAGCGGGGGAGTATCAAGAGACCCAGTACTTC	CASSQLAGEYQETQYF
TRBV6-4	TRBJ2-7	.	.	TGTGCCAGCAGTCGACAGCCTAGCTGGATATCGCTCTACGAGCAGTACTTC	CASSRQPSWISLYEQYF
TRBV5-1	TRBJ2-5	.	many	TGCGCCAGCAGCTTTGACAGGGAGACCCAGTACTTC	CASSFDRETQYF
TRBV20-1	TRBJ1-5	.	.	TGCAGTGCTCCGAGCCGGGATCAGCCCCAGCATTTT	CSAPSRDQPQHF
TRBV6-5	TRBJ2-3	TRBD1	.	TGTGCCAGCAGTTACGTCAGGGACAGCGCGTGGAACACAGATACGCAGTATTTT	CASSYVRDSAWNTDTQYF
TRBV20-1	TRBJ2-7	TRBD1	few	TGCAGTGGAACAGGGGAAACACCCTACGAGCAGTACTTC	CSGTGETPYEQYF
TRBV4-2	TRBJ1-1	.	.	TGTGCCAGCAGCCAAGATCGGGAGAGGGGTCGGGACACTGAAGCTTTCTTT	CASSQDRERGRDTEAFF
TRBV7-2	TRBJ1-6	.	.	TGTGCCAGCAGCTTAGAAGGTGTGGGTCTCACACCCCTCCACTTT	CASSLEGVGLTPLHF
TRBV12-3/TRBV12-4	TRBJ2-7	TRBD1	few	TGTGCCAGCAGCTCAGGGACAGGGTCCTCGGAGGAGCAGTACTTC	CASSSGTGSSEEQYF
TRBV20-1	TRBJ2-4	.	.	TGCAGTGCTAGAGATGCGGGCGGTTTCTCCTTAGCCAAAAACATTCAGTACTTC	CSARDAGGFSLAKNIQYF
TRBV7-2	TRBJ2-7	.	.	TGTGCCAGCAGCCCCAACGGGGGTGTCGACGAGCAGTACTTC	CASSPNGGVDEQYF
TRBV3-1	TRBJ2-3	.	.	TGTGCCAGCAGCCAAGGATCCTATAGCACAGATACGCAGTATTTT	CASSQGSYSTDTQYF
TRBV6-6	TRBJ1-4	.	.	TGTGCCAGCAACGGCGGTGGGACCGCTAATGAAAAACTGTTTTTT	CASNGGGTANEKLFF
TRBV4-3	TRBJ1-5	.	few	TGCGCCAGCAGCCAAGGGTTGGGTCAGCCCCAGCATTTT	CASSQGLGQPQHF
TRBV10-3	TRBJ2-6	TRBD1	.	TGTGCCATCAGTGAGGGGGGGACAGGGTCTGGGGCCAACGTCCTGACTTTC	CAISEGGTGSGANVLTF
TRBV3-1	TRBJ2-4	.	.	TGTGCCAGCAGCCAAGACCGCCTGGGGGGATTGGAAAACATTCAGTACTTC	CASSQDRLGGLENIQYF
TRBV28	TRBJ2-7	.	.	TGTGCCAGCAGTTTAATCCAGAGGTACGAGCAGTACTTC	CASSLIQRYEQYF
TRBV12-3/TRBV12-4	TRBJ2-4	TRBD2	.	TGTGCCAGCAGTTCTCCCATAGGACTAGAGCAGTACTTC	CASSSPIGLEQYF
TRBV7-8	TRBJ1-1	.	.	TGTGCCAGCAGCTTGCGGAGGTCCACTGAAGCTTTCTTT	CASSLRRSTEAFF
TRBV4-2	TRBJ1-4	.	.	TGTGCCAGCAGCCAAGATCGTAGCCATAATGAAAAACTGTTTTTT	CASSQDRSHNEKLFF
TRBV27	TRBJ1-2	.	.	TGTGCCAGCAGTGTCCCAGGGTATAACCGCACTTGGGGCGGCTACACCTTC	CASSVPGYNRTWGGYTF
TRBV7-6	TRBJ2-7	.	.	TGTGCCAGCAGCTTATTCCGGGACGGGACCTACGAGCAGTACTTC	CASSLFRDGTYEQYF
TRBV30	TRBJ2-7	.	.	TGTGCCTGGAGTGTAGGGGTCCTCTCCTACGAGCAGTACTTC	CAWSVGVLSYEQYF
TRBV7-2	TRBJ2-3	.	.	TGTGCCAGCAGCGATCGCGGAGGAAGATACGCGTATTTT	CASSDRGGRYAYF
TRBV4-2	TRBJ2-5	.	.	TGTGCCAGCAGCCAAGGAACCGTGCAGACCCAGTACTTC	CASSQGTVQTQYF
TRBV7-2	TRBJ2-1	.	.	TGTGCCAGCAGCGTATCCAAGGGACTCACTCTCAATGAGCAGTTCTTC	CASSVSKGLTLNEQFF
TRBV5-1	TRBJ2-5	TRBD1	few	TGCGCCAGTCACCCGGGACAGGGCCAAGAGACCCAGTACTTC	CASHPGQGQETQYF
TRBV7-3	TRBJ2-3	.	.	TGTGCCAGCAGCTTAATTGGAAGGGGCACAGATACGCAGTATTTT	CASSLIGRGTDTQYF
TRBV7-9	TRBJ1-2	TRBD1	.	TGTGCCAGCAGCCTGACAGGGGACCCCTATGGCTACACCTTC	CASSLTGDPYGYTF
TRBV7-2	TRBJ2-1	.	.	TGTGCCAGCAGTACCGGGACAAGCCAATGGTCGTTCTTC	CASSTGTSQWSFF
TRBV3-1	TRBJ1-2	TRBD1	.	TGTTCCAGCAGCCAAGATTGGCAGGGGGATAACTATGGCTACACCTTC	CSSSQDWQGDNYGYTF
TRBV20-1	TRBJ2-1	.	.	TGCAGTGCTAGGGAAGGACCGGTACTGGTATCCTACAATGAGCAGTTCTTC	CSAREGPVLVSYNEQFF
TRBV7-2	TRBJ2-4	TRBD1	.	TGTGCCAGCAGCTTTGGTGACAGGGGGTACATTCAGTACTTC	CASSFGDRGYIQYF
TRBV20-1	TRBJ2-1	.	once	TGCAGTGCTCCAGGACCTAGGGAGGGGGGATCCTACAATGAGCAGTTCTTC	CSAPGPREGGSYNEQFF
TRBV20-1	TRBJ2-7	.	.	TGCAGTGCTACAACCGGGCAACATGACTCCTACGAGCAGTACTTC	CSATTGQHDSYEQYF
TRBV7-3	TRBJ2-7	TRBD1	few	TGTGCCAGCAGTTTCAGGGGGCGGGAGCAGTACTTC	CASSFRGREQYF